Listed here are 6 T cell receptor beta chains from one sample, sequenced in a study of PD-1 blockade in classical Hodgkin lymphoma. Sequencing used immunoSEQ multiplex PCR; TCRdb keeps in-frame clones, though not all of them. The sample shows over 70,000 clones, about nine tenths of them seen only once. Every patient experienced relapse after autologous stem cell transplantation, and brentuximab vedotin exposure varied. The sample consisted of peripheral blood mononuclear cells (PBMCs), taken at baseline. The receptors were gathered from a human donor with classical Hodgkin lymphoma.

V usage is TRBV7-2 and J usage is TRBJ1-1; tentative D call: TRBD1 (6 bases). The CDR3 sequence is 15 residues long. The germline gives CDR1 SGHTA, CDR2 FQGNSA. The V and J ends lost 5 bases and 8 bases respectively, with 21 bases between them. The CDR3 here is CASSPIQGISGEAFF. The CDR3 DNA reads TGTGCCAGCAGCCCAATACAGGGAATCTCGGGCGAAGCTTTCTTT.

The chain joins TRBV6-1 to TRBJ1-2; TRBD1 matches at 10 bases. Germline CDR1 and CDR2: MNHNS and SASEGT. The CDR3 is 16 residues long. J lost 5 bases, V lost 4 bases, and 10 bases had no gene match. The CDR3 loop reads CASSANGQGEGYGYTF. CDR3 coding DNA: TGTGCCAGCAGTGCTAACGGACAGGGGGAAGGATATGGCTACACCTTC.

This clone was counted a few times. The chain is built from TRBV28 and TRBJ2-1, with no clear D. This CDR3 spans 13 amino acids. Trimming stripped 3 bases from V and 10 bases from J, with 13 bases between. Germline lookup yields CDR1 MDHEN and CDR2 SYDVKM. In nucleotides, the CDR3 is TGTGCCAGCAGTTTCCTCAATCCCAGGGAGCAGTTCTTC. Translated, it gives CASSFLNPREQFF.

The chain joins TRBV18 to TRBJ1-1; possibly TRBD1 for D (5 bases). The germline V gene has CDR1 KGHSH and CDR2 LQKENI. V was pared by 2 bases and J by 8 bases, with 27 bases between. The CDR3 loop spans 18 amino acids. DNA of the CDR3: TGTGCCAGCTCACCAGGACAAGTCTACTCCTTCGGGGCCGACGAAGCTTTCTTT. Amino acids: CASSPGQVYSFGADEAFF.

The chain combines TRBV7-9 with TRBJ1-1, with D perhaps matching TRBD1 (5 bases). Germline V lookup: CDR1 SEHNR, CDR2 FQNEAQ (reference sequence). V dropped 1 base and J dropped 2 bases, with 11 bases sitting between them. CDR3 length: 15 residues. The chain's CDR3 is CASSLDSGLNTEAFF. The CDR3 bases are TGTGCCAGCAGCTTAGATTCAGGGCTTAACACTGAAGCTTTCTTT.

The genes are TRBV10-3 and TRBJ2-7, with unresolved D. V was clipped by 3 bases and J by 0 bases, with 9 bases between them. This CDR3 contains 14 residues. The germline CDR1 and CDR2 sequences are ENHRY and SYGVKD. CDR3 coding DNA: TGTGCCATCAGTGACAGGAGTCCCTCCTACGAGCAGTACTTC. Its translation is CAISDRSPSYEQYF.